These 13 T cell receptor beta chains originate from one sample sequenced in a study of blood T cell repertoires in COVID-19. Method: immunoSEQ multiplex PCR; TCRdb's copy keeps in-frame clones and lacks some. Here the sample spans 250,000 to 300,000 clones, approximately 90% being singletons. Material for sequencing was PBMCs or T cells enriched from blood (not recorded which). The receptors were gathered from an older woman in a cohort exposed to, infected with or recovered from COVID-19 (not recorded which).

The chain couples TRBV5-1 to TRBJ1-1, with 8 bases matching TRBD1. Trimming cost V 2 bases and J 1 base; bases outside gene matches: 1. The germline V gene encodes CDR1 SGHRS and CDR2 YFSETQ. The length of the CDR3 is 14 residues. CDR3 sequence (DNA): TGCGCCAGCAGCTTCGGACAGGGGAACACTGAAGCTTTCTTT. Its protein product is CASSFGQGNTEAFF.

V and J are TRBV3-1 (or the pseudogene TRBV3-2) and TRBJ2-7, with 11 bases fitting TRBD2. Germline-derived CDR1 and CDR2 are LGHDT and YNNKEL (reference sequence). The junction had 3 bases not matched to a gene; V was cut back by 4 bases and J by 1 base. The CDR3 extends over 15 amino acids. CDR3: CASSLRLAGSYEQYF. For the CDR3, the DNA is TGTGCCAGCAGCCTGAGACTAGCGGGGTCCTACGAGCAGTACTTC.

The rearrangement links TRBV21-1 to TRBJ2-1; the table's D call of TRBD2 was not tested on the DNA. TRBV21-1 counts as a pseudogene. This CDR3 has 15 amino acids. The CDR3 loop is CASSRLAGETNEQFF. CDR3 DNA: TGTGCCAGCAGCCGACTAGCGGGAGAGACGAATGAGCAGTTCTTC.

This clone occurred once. The DNA of the CDR3 is TGTGCCAGCCACAGGGCAGGTCGCTATGGCTACACCTTC. It translates to CASHRAGRYGYTF. The V gene is TRBV28, the J gene TRBJ1-2; TRBD1 is a possible D gene (6 bases). The germline CDR1 and CDR2 sequences are MDHEN and SYDVKM. This CDR3 has 13 residues. V was clipped by 8 bases and J by 4 bases, with 14 bases between them.

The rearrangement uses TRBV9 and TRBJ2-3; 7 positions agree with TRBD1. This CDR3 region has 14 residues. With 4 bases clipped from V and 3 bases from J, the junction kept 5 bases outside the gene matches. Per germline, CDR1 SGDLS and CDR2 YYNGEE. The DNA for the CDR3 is TGTGCCAGCAGCCGAGGGGGCATAACAGATACGCAGTATTTT. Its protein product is CASSRGGITDTQYF.

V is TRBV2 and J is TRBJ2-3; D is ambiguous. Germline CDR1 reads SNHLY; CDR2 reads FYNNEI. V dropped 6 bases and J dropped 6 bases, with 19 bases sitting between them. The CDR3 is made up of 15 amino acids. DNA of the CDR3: TGTGCCAGCAGGGAGACCTACAATCGAGTGGATACGCAGTATTTT. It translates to CASRETYNRVDTQYF.

The CDR3 loop is CASSLIPQDTIYF. Here the CDR3 DNA reads TGTGCCAGCAGCTTAATACCACAGGACACCATATATTTT. J is TRBJ1-3 and V is TRBV7-3; TRBD1 might be the D (5 bases). Trimming cost V 1 base and J 8 bases, with 9 bases left between them. This CDR3 spans 13 amino acids. Germline assignment: CDR1 SGHTA and CDR2 FQGTGA.

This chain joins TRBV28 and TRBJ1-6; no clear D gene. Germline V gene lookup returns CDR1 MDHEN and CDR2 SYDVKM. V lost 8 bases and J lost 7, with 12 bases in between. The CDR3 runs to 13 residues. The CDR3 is CASRIPGNSPLHF. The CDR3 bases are TGTGCCAGCCGAATCCCGGGGAATTCACCCCTCCACTTT.

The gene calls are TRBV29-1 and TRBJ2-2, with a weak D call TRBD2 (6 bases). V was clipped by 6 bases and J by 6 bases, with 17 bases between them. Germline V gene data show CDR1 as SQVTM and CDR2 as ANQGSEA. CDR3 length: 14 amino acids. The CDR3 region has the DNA TGCAGCGTGAAGGGACTGAGCCGCTCCGGGGAGCTGTTTTTT. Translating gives CSVKGLSRSGELFF.

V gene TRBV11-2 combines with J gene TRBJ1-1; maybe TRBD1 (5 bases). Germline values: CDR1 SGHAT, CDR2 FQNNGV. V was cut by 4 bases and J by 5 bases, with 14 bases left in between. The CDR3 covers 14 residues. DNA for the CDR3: TGTGCCAGCAGCTCTTCGGTCCGGGGGACTGAAGCTTTCTTT. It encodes CASSSSVRGTEAFF.

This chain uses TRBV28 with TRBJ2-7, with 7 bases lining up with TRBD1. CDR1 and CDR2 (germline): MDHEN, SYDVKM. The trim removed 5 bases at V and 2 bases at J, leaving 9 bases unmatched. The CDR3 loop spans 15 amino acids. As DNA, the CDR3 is TGTGCCAGCAGTGAAGTCCGGACAGGCGCCTACGAGCAGTACTTC. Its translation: CASSEVRTGAYEQYF. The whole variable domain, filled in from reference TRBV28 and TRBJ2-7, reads DVKVTQSSRYLVKRTGEKVFLECVQDMDHENMFWYRQDPGLGLRLIYFSYDVKMKEKGDIPEGYSVSREKKERFSLILESASTNQTSMYLCASSEVRTGAYEQYFGPGTRLTVT.

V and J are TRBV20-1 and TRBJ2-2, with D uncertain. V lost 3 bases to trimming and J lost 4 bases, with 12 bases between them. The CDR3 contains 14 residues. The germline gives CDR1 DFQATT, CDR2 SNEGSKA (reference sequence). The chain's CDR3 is CSASLAVGTGELFF. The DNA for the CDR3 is TGCAGTGCTAGTTTAGCAGTCGGCACCGGGGAGCTGTTTTTT.

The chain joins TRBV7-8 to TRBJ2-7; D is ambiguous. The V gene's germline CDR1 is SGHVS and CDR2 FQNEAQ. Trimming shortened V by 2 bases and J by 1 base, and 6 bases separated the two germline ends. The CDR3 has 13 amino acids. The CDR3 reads CASSLQASYEQYF. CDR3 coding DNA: TGTGCCAGCAGCTTACAGGCTTCCTACGAGCAGTACTTC. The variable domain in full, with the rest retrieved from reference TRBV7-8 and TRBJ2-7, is GAGVSQSPRYKVAKRGQDVALRCDPISGHVSLFWYQQALGQGPEFLTYFQNEAQLDKSGLPSDRFFAERPEGSVSTLKIQRTQQEDSAVYLCASSLQASYEQYFGPGTRLTVT.